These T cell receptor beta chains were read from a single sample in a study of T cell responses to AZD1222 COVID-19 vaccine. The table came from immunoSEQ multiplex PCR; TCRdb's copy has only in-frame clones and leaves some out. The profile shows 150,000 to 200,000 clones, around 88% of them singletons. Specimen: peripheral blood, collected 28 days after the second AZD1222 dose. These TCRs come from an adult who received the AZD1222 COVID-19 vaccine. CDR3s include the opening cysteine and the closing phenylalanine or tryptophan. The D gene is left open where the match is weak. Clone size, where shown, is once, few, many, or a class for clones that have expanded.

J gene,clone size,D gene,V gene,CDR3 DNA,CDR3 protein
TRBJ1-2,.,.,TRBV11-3,TGTGCCAGCAGCCATATCGACAGTAACTATGGCTACACCTTC,CASSHIDSNYGYTF
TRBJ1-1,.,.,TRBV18,TGTGCCAGCTCTCGAACCTTGAACACTGAAGCTTTCTTT,CASSRTLNTEAFF
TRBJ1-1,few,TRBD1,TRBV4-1,TGCGCCAGCAGCCAGCCTTCCACGGACAGGGGGCGGCTGAACACTGAAGCTTTCTTT,CASSQPSTDRGRLNTEAFF
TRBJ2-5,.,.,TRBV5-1,TGCGCCAGCAGCCGCTACACGGGGCCGGGGGAGACCCAGTACTTC,CASSRYTGPGETQYF
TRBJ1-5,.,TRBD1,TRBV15,TGTGCCACCTCAGGGGGCGGCAATCAGCCCCAGCATTTT,CATSGGGNQPQHF
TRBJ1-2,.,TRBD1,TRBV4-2,TGTGCCAGCAGCCAAGGGGGGACAGGAGCAGCAAACTATGGCTACACCTTC,CASSQGGTGAANYGYTF
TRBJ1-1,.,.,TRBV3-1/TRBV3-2,TGTGCCAGCAGCCTGCCACAGGGACTGAACACTGAAGCTTTCTTT,CASSLPQGLNTEAFF
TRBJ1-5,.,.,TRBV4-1,TGCGCCAGCAGCCAAGTTCCGGGAGGCCTGGTAGGCAATCAGCCCCAGCATTTT,CASSQVPGGLVGNQPQHF
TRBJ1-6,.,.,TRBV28,TGTGCCAGCAGTGCGGGGCAGCTGTCCTATAATTCACCCCTCCACTTT,CASSAGQLSYNSPLHF
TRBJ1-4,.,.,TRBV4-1,TGCGCCAGCAGGGGTGCTGATGAAAAACTGTTTTTT,CASRGADEKLFF
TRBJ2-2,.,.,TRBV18,TGTGCCAGCTCCATTGGGGACGGGGAGCTGTTTTTT,CASSIGDGELFF
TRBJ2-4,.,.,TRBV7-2,TGTGCCAGCAGCTTAGGACAGATTCTAGCCAAAAACATTCAGTACTTC,CASSLGQILAKNIQYF
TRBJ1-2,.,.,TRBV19,TGTGCCAGTAGTATTGGAGGAGGTGGCTACACCTTC,CASSIGGGGYTF
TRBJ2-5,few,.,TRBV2,TGTGCCATCCTTCCCAGGGGGGGGTACCAAGAGACCCAGTACTTC,CAILPRGGYQETQYF
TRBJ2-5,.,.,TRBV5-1,TGCGCCAGCAGCTTGGACCGGCCGTACTGGGGGACCCAGTACTTC,CASSLDRPYWGTQYF
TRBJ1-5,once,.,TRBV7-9,TGTGCCAGCAGCGAAGGGCTGAGTAGCAATCAGCCCCAGCATTTT,CASSEGLSSNQPQHF
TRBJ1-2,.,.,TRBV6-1,TGTGCCAGCAGTGAAACAGCAGGGCCCTATGGCTACACCTTC,CASSETAGPYGYTF
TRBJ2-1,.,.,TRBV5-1,TGCGCCAGCAGCCTCCGGGTCTCCTACAATGAGCAGTTCTTC,CASSLRVSYNEQFF
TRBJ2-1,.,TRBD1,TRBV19,TGTGCCACCCGCCGACAGGGAGTGACCTACAATGAGCAGTTCTTC,CATRRQGVTYNEQFF
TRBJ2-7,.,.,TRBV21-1,TGTGCCAGCAGCATTCCTCTGGCGGGAGAAAGAAGCTACGAGCAGTACTTC,CASSIPLAGERSYEQYF
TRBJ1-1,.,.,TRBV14,TGTGCCAGCAGCCAAGATCGGGCTTTCTTT,CASSQDRAFF